A single sample is the source of the 25 T cell receptor beta chains below, sequenced in a study of OX40 agonist ivuxolimab in advanced cancers. Using immunoSEQ multiplex PCR, the repertoire was profiled, and TCRdb retains in-frame clones only, with some absent. Here the sample spans tens of thousands of clones, 87% being singletons. The sequences come from CD4+ or CD8+ T cells sorted from blood, collected in a trial of the OX40 agonist ivuxolimab. Source of these receptors: an adult with an advanced solid tumor such as melanoma, head and neck, liver or kidney cancer.

This chain joins TRBV6-5 and TRBJ2-2; D gene ambiguous. V was cut by 4 bases and J by 4 bases, with 13 bases left in between. This CDR3 comprises 15 residues. Germline V CDR1 and CDR2: MNHEY, SVGAGI. The CDR3 DNA reads as TGTGCCAGCAGTTCGCCCAGGCTCACCACCGGGGAGCTGTTTTTT. It yields the protein CASSSPRLTTGELFF.

The rearrangement uses TRBV2 and TRBJ2-3; unclear D gene. The CDR3 runs to 16 residues. The V end was cut by 7 bases, the J end by 8 bases, with 25 bases between. Germline CDR1 and CDR2: SNHLY and FYNNEI. CDR3 DNA sequence: TGTGCCAGCACCCCCCCTCAAAGTCGGTTGATCGGTACGCAGTATTTT. Translating gives CASTPPQSRLIGTQYF.

This clone was recorded at least ten times. The chain uses TRBV10-1 and TRBJ2-1; D gene uncertain. The germline V and J ends were trimmed by 2 bases and 4 bases, with 6 bases remaining between them. CDR1 is WNHNN, CDR2 SYGVQD, per germline (reference sequence). The CDR3 loop spans 13 amino acids. The CDR3 sequence is CASSEGPYNEQFF. The CDR3 DNA reads as TGCGCCAGCAGTGAGGGGCCTTACAATGAGCAGTTCTTC.

Only one count was recorded for this clone. V gene TRBV5-1 combines with J gene TRBJ2-3, with 7 bases aligning to TRBD2. Germline values: CDR1 SGHRS, CDR2 YFSETQ. V lost 4 bases and J lost 0; bases outside the gene matches: 8. CDR3 length equals 16 residues. Here the CDR3 reads CASSRRGGVSTDTQYF. CDR3 nucleotide sequence: TGCGCCAGCAGCCGCCGGGGAGGGGTCAGCACAGATACGCAGTATTTT.

This chain links TRBV2 with TRBJ2-1, with 11 positions matching TRBD2. The V segment lost 3 bases and the J segment 12 bases; nucleotides outside the gene matches: 7. The CDR3 consists of 14 residues. The V gene's germline CDR1 is SNHLY and CDR2 FYNNEI. CDR3 residues: CASSDYSGRAGQFF. CDR3 nucleotides: TGTGCCAGCAGTGATTATAGCGGGAGGGCCGGGCAGTTCTTC.

J is TRBJ1-1 and V is TRBV18; 7 nucleotides line up with TRBD1. The CDR3 runs to 16 residues. Germline V CDR1 and CDR2: KGHSH, LQKENI. V was pared by 2 bases and J by 1 base, with 7 bases of the junction left unmatched. CDR3: CASSPYGPGGNTEAFF. The CDR3 DNA reads TGTGCCAGCTCACCATATGGGCCAGGGGGGAACACTGAAGCTTTCTTT.

The chain uses TRBV5-1 and TRBJ2-6; perhaps TRBD1 as D (6 bases). The germline CDR1 and CDR2 sequences are SGHRS and YFSETQ. The CDR3 runs 16 residues. Trimming took off 4 bases at V and 2 bases at J, with 13 bases between the two ends. CDR3 coding DNA: TGCGCCAGCAGCGACCAAGGGGACACTGGGGCCAACGTCCTGACTTTC. It is translated as CASSDQGDTGANVLTF.

The rearrangement links TRBV27 to TRBJ2-2; the D call may be TRBD1 or TRBD2 (5 bases each). Germline-derived CDR1 and CDR2 are MNHEY and SMNVEV (reference sequence). The CDR3 extends over 13 amino acids. Trimming pared 8 bases from V and 0 bases from J, leaving 7 bases between. As DNA, the CDR3 is TGTGCCAGCCGGGGCCCGAACACCGGGGAGCTGTTTTTT. Its protein product is CASRGPNTGELFF.

This chain uses TRBV11-2 with TRBJ1-1, with TRBD1 identical over 7 bases. CDR3 length: 16 residues. CDR1 is SGHAT and CDR2 is FQNNGV in the germline V gene. The junction had 10 bases not matched to a gene; V was cut back by 3 bases and J by 3 bases. The CDR3 region has the DNA TGTGCCAGCAGCTTTACCCCAGGCACAGGGGACACTGAAGCTTTCTTT. It specifies CASSFTPGTGDTEAFF.

The CDR3 region has the DNA TGTGCCAGCAGCTCCCTGAAAGGCACTGAAGCTTTCTTT. Encoded protein: CASSSLKGTEAFF. This chain uses TRBV7-3 with TRBJ1-1; D not certain. Trimming removed 4 bases from V and 4 bases from J, with 10 bases in between. Germline CDR1 is SGHTA and CDR2 is FQGTGA. This CDR3 has 13 amino acids.

The chain couples TRBV11-2 to TRBJ2-5, with TRBD1 matching over 7 bases. Germline V gene sequence: CDR1 SGHAT, CDR2 FQNNGV. V dropped 6 bases and J dropped 1; count of bases not matched to a gene: 5. The CDR3 covers 14 residues. The CDR3 DNA reads as TGTGCCAGCAGTCGACAGGGTCCCCAAGAGACCCAGTACTTC. This encodes CASSRQGPQETQYF.

The CDR3 nucleotides are TGTGCCAGTAGTATGTCGGGGTATAGCAATCAGCCCCAGCATTTT. Its translation: CASSMSGYSNQPQHF. V usage is TRBV19 and J usage is TRBJ1-5; D call uncertain. The CDR3 contains 15 residues. Trimming shortened V by 3 bases and J by 0 bases, and 9 bases separated the two germline ends. Germline values: CDR1 LNHDA, CDR2 SQIVND (reference sequence).

The gene calls are TRBV18 and TRBJ2-7; the match to TRBD1 covers 10 bases. The V gene's germline CDR1 is KGHSH and CDR2 LQKENI. Germline trimming cut 4 bases from V and 5 bases from J; bases unmatched to any gene: 5. The CDR3 contains 14 residues. CDR3 region: CASSRQGARDEQYF. The CDR3 DNA follows: TGTGCCAGCTCACGACAGGGGGCGCGGGACGAGCAGTACTTC.

This clone showed up just once. V is TRBV30 and J is TRBJ1-3; 7 nucleotides agree with TRBD1. The CDR3 loop spans 17 amino acids. Looked up from germline, CDR1 is GTSNPN and CDR2 is SVGIG (reference sequence). Losses at the gene ends were 5 bases for V and 1 base for J; bases not matched to a gene: 14. The CDR3 loop reads CAWSGRQGRWSGNTIYF. In DNA, the CDR3 is TGTGCCTGGTCCGGTCGACAGGGACGATGGTCTGGAAACACCATATATTTT.

The rearrangement joins TRBV5-6 to TRBJ1-5; 8 nucleotides align to TRBD1. This CDR3 is built from 17 residues. In germline, CDR1 is SGHDT, CDR2 YYEEEE. The J segment lost 5 bases and the V segment lost 2 bases, leaving 12 bases of the junction unmatched. The CDR3 DNA is TGTGCCAGCAGCTTCATGTTGGCACAGGGGGGAGATCAGCCCCAGCATTTT. Its protein product is CASSFMLAQGGDQPQHF.

This clone was seen once. The chain combines TRBV7-6 with TRBJ2-7; 7 bases are shared with TRBD1. V was clipped by 1 base and J by 6 bases; unmatched bases: 6. The CDR3 loop spans 14 amino acids. Germline V gene lookup returns CDR1 SGHVS and CDR2 FNYEAQ. CDR3 amino acids: CASSLGQGVREQYF. DNA of the CDR3: TGTGCCAGCAGCTTAGGGCAGGGGGTCCGCGAGCAGTACTTC. The full variable domain, rest sourced from reference TRBV7-6 and TRBJ2-7, is GAGVSQSPRYKVTKRGQDVALRCDPISGHVSLYWYRQALGQGPEFLTYFNYEAQQDKSGLPNDRFSAERPEGSISTLTIQRTEQRDSAMYRCASSLGQGVREQYFGPGTRLTVT.

This clone has just a few counts. This chain uses TRBV7-8 with TRBJ2-1; TRBD2 matches 7 bases. The CDR3 runs to 14 residues. Trimming cost V 0 bases and J 10 bases; bases outside gene matches: 6. The V gene's germline CDR1 is SGHVS and CDR2 FQNEAQ. The CDR3 sequence: CASSLAPTSREQFF. The CDR3, as DNA: TGTGCCAGCAGCTTAGCACCGACTAGCCGGGAGCAGTTCTTC.

Notes on this clone: Other nucleotide sequences from this sample produce the same CDR3. This chain links TRBV6-5 with TRBJ1-1; D is unresolved. V was clipped by 7 bases and J by 6 bases, with 21 bases between them. The germline CDR1 and CDR2 sequences are MNHEY and SVGAGI. CDR3 length equals 15 residues. The DNA of the CDR3 is TGTGCCAGCATCAACGCGGGAAGCCGGCTGGCTGAAGCTTTCTTT. Translating it yields CASINAGSRLAEAFF.

V is TRBV5-1 and J is TRBJ2-7, with TRBD1 matching over 11 bases. V shed 0 bases and J 2 bases; nucleotides not matched to a gene: 16. The germline CDR1 and CDR2 sequences are SGHRS and YFSETQ. The CDR3 is 20 amino acids. The CDR3 is CASSLGAPGTGGSRAYEQYF. CDR3 bases: TGCGCCAGCAGCTTGGGGGCCCCCGGGACAGGGGGATCCAGAGCCTACGAGCAGTACTTC.

This rearrangement joins TRBV5-5 to TRBJ1-1, with 9 bases lining up with TRBD1. V shed 4 bases and J 8 bases; nucleotides not matched to a gene: 9. From germline, CDR1 is SGHKS and CDR2 YYEKEE (reference sequence). The CDR3 contains 14 residues. This CDR3 reads CASSTLTGGQEAFF. For the CDR3, the DNA is TGTGCCAGCAGCACACTGACAGGGGGTCAAGAAGCTTTCTTT.

This clone was counted a single time. The genes are TRBV18 and TRBJ2-1; 10 bases line up with TRBD2. The ends lost 0 bases at V and 5 bases at J; junction bases unmatched: 7. Looked up from germline, CDR1 is KGHSH and CDR2 is LQKENI. This CDR3 has 17 amino acids. CDR3 amino acids: CASSPPGAGGPNNEQFF. The CDR3 DNA reads as TGTGCCAGCTCACCACCCGGAGCGGGGGGGCCGAACAATGAGCAGTTCTTC. Complete variable domain (other parts from reference TRBV18 and TRBJ2-1): NAGVMQNPRHLVRRRGQEARLRCSPMKGHSHVYWYRQLPEEGLKFMVYLQKENIIDESGMPKERFSAEFPKEGPSILRIQQVVRGDSAAYFCASSPPGAGGPNNEQFFGPGTRLTVL.

The chain uses TRBV5-1 and TRBJ2-5; D possibly matches TRBD1 or TRBD2 (5 bases each). CDR3 size: 14 residues. Germline-derived CDR1 and CDR2 are SGHRS and YFSETQ. V lost 0 bases to trimming and J lost 5 bases, with 11 bases between them. CDR3 nucleotides: TGCGCCAGCAGCTTGGTACCAGGGAGTGAGACCCAGTACTTC. This codes for CASSLVPGSETQYF.

V is TRBV28 and J is TRBJ1-2, with D uncertain. Germline V gives CDR1 MDHEN, CDR2 SYDVKM. This CDR3 region has 12 residues. Trimming stripped 6 bases from V and 8 bases from J, with 13 bases between. CDR3 sequence: CASSRTATGYTF. The CDR3 nucleotides are TGTGCCAGCAGCCGGACCGCGACCGGCTACACCTTC.

V is TRBV27 and J is TRBJ2-5; 14 nucleotides match TRBD2. Per the germline V gene, CDR1 is MNHEY and CDR2 is SMNVEV (reference sequence). The CDR3 is 14 residues long. Trimming cost V 8 bases and J 5 bases; bases outside gene matches: 4. CDR3 bases: TGTGCCAGCGTGACTAGCGGGGGGGCCGAGACCCAGTACTTC. Its protein is CASVTSGGAETQYF.

The genes are TRBV5-6 and TRBJ1-3; no clear D. With 4 bases removed from V and 0 bases from J, the gap between germline ends came to 17 bases. This CDR3 has 17 amino acids. Germline-derived CDR1 and CDR2 are SGHDT and YYEEEE. The CDR3 spells CASSLRQSGNSGNTIYF. The CDR3 DNA follows: TGTGCCAGCAGCCTGCGACAATCGGGGAACTCTGGAAACACCATATATTTT.